This TCR beta chain was sequenced for a study of neurological immune-mediated disorders. The cDNA was generated through 5'RACE incorporating 10-nucleotide random UMIs. Over 190 million TCR-beta sequences from 15-18 subjects came from every sequencing run. TCRdb reanalysed the 5' RACE reads using MiXCR and keeps one entry per CDR3 protein. The repertoire holds approximately 80,000 distinct CDR3 sequences, with 4.5% to 7.5% as singletons. Documented time point: longitudinal time-point 2. Unsorted libraries were derived from 2 million PBMCs stored at -80 C. At least ten counts were recorded for this clonotype. The germline gives CDR1 MDHEN, CDR2 SYDVKM. With 4 bases removed from V and 5 bases from J, the gap between germline ends came to 12 bases. This CDR3 contains 14 residues.

The sequence was collected from a woman aged 60-70 years with multiple sclerosis. The V and J genes are TRBV28 and TRBJ1-5, with D tentatively TRBD1 (6 bases). Sequencing was performed on PBMCs. The CDR3 loop reads CASSSYRADQPQHF. The CDR3 coding sequence is TGTGCCAGCAGTTCGTACAGGGCCGATCAGCCCCAGCATTTT.